These T cell receptor beta chains were read from a single sample in a study of beta chain features in type 1 diabetes. Clones were read by immunoSEQ multiplex PCR, and TCRdb kept only the in-frame ones, dropping some. The sample consists of roughly 42,000 clones, approximately 53% of them appearing once. Sequencing was carried out using stem cell memory CD4+ T cells from blood. The origin of the receptors is a woman in her twenties or thirties in good health. CDR3s leave out the opening cysteine and the closing phenylalanine or tryptophan. Fields, in order: clone size, J gene, V gene, CDR3 protein. Rows may omit the clone size; those that give it use once, few, many or a size class.

>few|TRBJ1-1|TRBV19
ASSIGTGKNTEAF
>NA|TRBJ2-5|TRBV11-2
ASSFERTSGRGETQY
>few|TRBJ2-7|TRBV27
ASRLAGVSYEQY
>NA|TRBJ2-7|TRBV18
ASSPLMGRGETRTYEQY
>few|TRBJ2-1|TRBV7-2
ASSLGYYEQF
>NA|TRBJ2-5|TRBV6-5
ASSYGGETQY
>NA|TRBJ2-7|TRBV27
ASSIVGQGAYEQY
>few|TRBJ2-7|TRBV28
ASSLYRYEQY
>NA|TRBJ1-2|TRBV27
ASSLQGAPNYGYT
>few|TRBJ2-2|TRBV4-2
ASSPQVNTGELF
>NA|TRBJ2-5|TRBV7-2
ASSYDAVGAQY
>once|TRBJ2-4|TRBV6-1
ASELADAKNIQY
>NA|TRBJ2-3|TRBV7-8
ASSSVPSGVQDTQY
>NA|TRBJ2-4|TRBV19
ASRISGLAKNIQY
>NA|TRBJ2-1|TRBV7-2
ASSLALGGRGGGGEQF
>few|TRBJ2-7|TRBV18
ASSPYLPDEQY
>NA|TRBJ2-7|TRBV18
ASSPGLAGSAGYEQY
>few|TRBJ2-3|TRBV30
AWSRLEREGTDTQY
>NA|NA|TRBV28
ASRTSGDEQY
>few|TRBJ2-7|TRBV28
ASSSPSGRPFPPTYEQY
>NA|TRBJ2-1|TRBV29-1
SVVRLAGVSSYNEQF
>NA|TRBJ1-1|TRBV23-1
ASSQSLPGGPGMNTEAF
>NA|TRBJ1-4|TRBV30
AWSRQDEKLF
>NA|TRBJ2-3|TRBV30
AWSVRVSGRPSTDTQY
>few|TRBJ1-1|TRBV28
ASTLRGIRDTEAF
>once|TRBJ2-4|TRBV7-9
ASSYGLAGGIAKNIQY
>few|TRBJ1-1|TRBV7-2
ASSLADRNTEAF
>NA|TRBJ2-5|TRBV28
ASRRQGQETQY
>NA|TRBJ2-1|TRBV2
ASSLKGGRAYNEQF
>NA|TRBJ2-1|TRBV19
ASSGRLAGVPNEQF
>few|TRBJ2-7|TRBV7-2
ASSLASSGEYEQY
>NA|TRBJ1-1|TRBV9
ASSTDRAGNTEAF
>NA|TRBJ1-1|TRBV29-1
SGRLSDTEAF
>few|TRBJ1-1|TRBV30
AWSPRGFGTEAF
>NA|TRBJ2-7|TRBV6-6
ASSKQSGNGREQY
>few|TRBJ2-3|TRBV25-1
ASSEGPQGSASTDTQY
>NA|TRBJ2-3|TRBV29-1
SEGLAGTDTQY
>NA|TRBJ1-1|TRBV7-9
ASSLAGGNTEAF
>NA|TRBJ1-1|TRBV5-1
ASSSGTAPMNTEAF
>NA|TRBJ2-7|TRBV9
ASSPDWSYEQY
>few|TRBJ1-1|TRBV29-1
SVGTGTKNTEAF
>few|TRBJ2-7|TRBV21-1
ASSKVTRKSYEQY
>few|NA|TRBV27
ASSVGRVPAEQY
>NA|TRBJ2-5|TRBV28
ASRGASRGETQY